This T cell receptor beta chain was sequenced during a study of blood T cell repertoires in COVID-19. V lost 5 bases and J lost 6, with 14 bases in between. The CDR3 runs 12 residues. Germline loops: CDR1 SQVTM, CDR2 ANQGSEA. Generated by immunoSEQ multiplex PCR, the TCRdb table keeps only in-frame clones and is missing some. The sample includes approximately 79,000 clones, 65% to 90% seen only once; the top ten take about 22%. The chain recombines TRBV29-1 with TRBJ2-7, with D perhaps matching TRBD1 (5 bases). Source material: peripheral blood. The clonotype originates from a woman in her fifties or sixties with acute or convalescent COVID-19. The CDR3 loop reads CSVSRGMGEQYF. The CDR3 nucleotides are TGCAGCGTTTCTAGGGGTATGGGCGAGCAGTACTTC.